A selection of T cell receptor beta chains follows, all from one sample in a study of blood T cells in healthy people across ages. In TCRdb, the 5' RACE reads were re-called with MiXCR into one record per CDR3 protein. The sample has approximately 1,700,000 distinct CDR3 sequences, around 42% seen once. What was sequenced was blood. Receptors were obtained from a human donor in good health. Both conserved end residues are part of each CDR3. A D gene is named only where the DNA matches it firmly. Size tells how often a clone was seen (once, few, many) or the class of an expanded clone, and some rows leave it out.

TGCGCCAGCAGCTTGGGTTCCACCGGGGAGCTGTTTTTT,CASSLGSTGELFF,few,TRBV5-1,TRBJ2-2,-
TGCAGTGCGTTCGACAGGGTGACTAATGAAAAACTGTTTTTT,CSAFDRVTNEKLFF,-,TRBV20-1,TRBJ1-4,TRBD1
TGCGCCAGCACAGACCTGACAGAAAGCTCCTACGAGCAGTACTTC,CASTDLTESSYEQYF,-,TRBV5-1,TRBJ2-7,-
TGTGCCGGTTCAATAGCTGGAGGGGGCTCTTGGGAAAAACTGTTTTTT,CAGSIAGGGSWEKLFF,few,TRBV2,TRBJ1-4,TRBD1
TGTGCCAGCAGTCGAAACACAGGGATTCAGGAGACCCAGTACTTC,CASSRNTGIQETQYF,-,TRBV28,TRBJ2-5,-
TGCGCCAGCAGCCACGAGAATGGGGAGACCCAGTACTTC,CASSHENGETQYF,few,TRBV4-1,TRBJ2-5,-
TGTGCCAGCAGTGTAGACGGGAGGGGTCCGCAGTATTTT,CASSVDGRGPQYF,-,TRBV2,TRBJ2-3,TRBD2
TGCAGCGTGAAGACTAGCGGGGGGTCCGGGACCCACCAGTACTTC,CSVKTSGGSGTHQYF,-,TRBV29-1,TRBJ2-5,TRBD2
TGTGCCGGCAGTTACTCCCGCAGGGTGGGAGCTTTCTTT,CAGSYSRRVGAFF,-,TRBV6-5,TRBJ1-1,-
TGTGCCAGCAGTTATGGGAACTACGAGCAGTACTTC,CASSYGNYEQYF,many,TRBV6-2/TRBV6-3,TRBJ2-7,-
TGTGCCATCAGTGAGAAGGGGGCGATCTCCTACGAGCAGTACTTC,CAISEKGAISYEQYF,-,TRBV10-3,TRBJ2-7,TRBD1
TGTGCCAGCAAGGGCGGACAAGAGACCCAGTACTTC,CASKGGQETQYF,few,TRBV13,TRBJ2-5,-
TGCAGTGCTAGAGATTTTAAGCGGGGGATACAAGAGACCCAGTACTTC,CSARDFKRGIQETQYF,-,TRBV20-1,TRBJ2-5,TRBD2
TGCGCCAGCAGCCAAGATGGGGCCAGGGCTTTCTTT,CASSQDGARAFF,few,TRBV4-1,TRBJ1-1,-
TGCAGTGCTAGACATGTCAGCCTCACCTCCTACAATGAGCAGTTCTTC,CSARHVSLTSYNEQFF,many,TRBV20-1,TRBJ2-1,-
TGTGCCAGCAGCGGAAGTACAGGGAGCTCCTACGAGCAGTACTTC,CASSGSTGSSYEQYF,few,TRBV7-8,TRBJ2-7,-
TGTGCCAGCAGCGAGGGGATCGGACAGCCCCAGCATTTT,CASSEGIGQPQHF,-,TRBV9,TRBJ1-5,-